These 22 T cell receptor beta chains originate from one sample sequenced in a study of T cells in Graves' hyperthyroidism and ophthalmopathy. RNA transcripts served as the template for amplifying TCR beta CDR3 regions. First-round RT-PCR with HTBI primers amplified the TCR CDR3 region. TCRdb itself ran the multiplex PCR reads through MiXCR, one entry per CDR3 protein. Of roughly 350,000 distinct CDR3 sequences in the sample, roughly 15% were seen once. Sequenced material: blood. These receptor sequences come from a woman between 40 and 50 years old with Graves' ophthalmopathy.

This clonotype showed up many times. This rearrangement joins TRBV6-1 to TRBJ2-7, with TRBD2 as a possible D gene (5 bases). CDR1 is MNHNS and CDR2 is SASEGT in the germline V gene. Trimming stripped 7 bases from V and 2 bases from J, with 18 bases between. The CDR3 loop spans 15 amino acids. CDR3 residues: CASNPAKGVAYEQYF. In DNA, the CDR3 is TGTGCCAGCAACCCGGCTAAGGGAGTGGCCTACGAGCAGTACTTC.

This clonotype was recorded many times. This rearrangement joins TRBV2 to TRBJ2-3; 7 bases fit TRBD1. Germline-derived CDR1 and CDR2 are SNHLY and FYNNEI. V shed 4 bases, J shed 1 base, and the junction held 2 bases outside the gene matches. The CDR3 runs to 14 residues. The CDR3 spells CASSGTGRTDTQYF. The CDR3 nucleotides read TGTGCCAGCAGTGGGACAGGCCGCACAGATACGCAGTATTTT.

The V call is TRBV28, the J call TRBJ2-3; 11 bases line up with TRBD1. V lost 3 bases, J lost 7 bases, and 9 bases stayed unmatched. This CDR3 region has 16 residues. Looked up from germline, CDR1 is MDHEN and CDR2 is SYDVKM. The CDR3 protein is CASSFSPGTGGNTQYF. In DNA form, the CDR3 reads TGTGCCAGCAGTTTCTCCCCTGGGACAGGGGGAAATACGCAGTATTTT.

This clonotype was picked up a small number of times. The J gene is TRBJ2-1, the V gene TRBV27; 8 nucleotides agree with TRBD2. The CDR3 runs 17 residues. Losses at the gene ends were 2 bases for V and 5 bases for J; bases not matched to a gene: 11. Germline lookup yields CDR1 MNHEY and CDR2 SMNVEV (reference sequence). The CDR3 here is CASSLTTSGHYNNEQFF. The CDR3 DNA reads TGTGCCAGCAGTTTAACTACTAGCGGCCACTATAACAATGAGCAGTTCTTC.

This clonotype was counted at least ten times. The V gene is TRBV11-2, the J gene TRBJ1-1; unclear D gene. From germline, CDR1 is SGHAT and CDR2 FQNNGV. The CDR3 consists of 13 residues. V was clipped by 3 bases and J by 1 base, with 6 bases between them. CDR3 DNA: TGTGCCAGCAGCTTTGGTTGGAACACTGAAGCTTTCTTT. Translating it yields CASSFGWNTEAFF.

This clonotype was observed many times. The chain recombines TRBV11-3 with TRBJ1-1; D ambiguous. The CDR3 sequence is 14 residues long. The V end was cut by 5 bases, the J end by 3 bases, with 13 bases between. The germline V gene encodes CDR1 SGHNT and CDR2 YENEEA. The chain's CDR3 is CASSLPPRDTEAFF. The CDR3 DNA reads TGTGCCAGCAGCCTCCCCCCTAGGGACACTGAAGCTTTCTTT.

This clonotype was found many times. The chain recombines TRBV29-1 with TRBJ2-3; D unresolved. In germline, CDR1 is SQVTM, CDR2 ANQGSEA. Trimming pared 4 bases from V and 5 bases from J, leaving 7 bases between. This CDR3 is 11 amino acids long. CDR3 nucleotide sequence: TGCAGCGTTGCGATCGGAGATACGCAGTATTTT. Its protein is CSVAIGDTQYF.

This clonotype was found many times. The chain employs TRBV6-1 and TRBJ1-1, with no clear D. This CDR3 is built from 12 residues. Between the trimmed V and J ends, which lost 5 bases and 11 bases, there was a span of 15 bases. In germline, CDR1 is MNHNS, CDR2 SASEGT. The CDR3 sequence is CASSLGFGVAFF. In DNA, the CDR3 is TGTGCCAGCAGTTTGGGTTTCGGGGTGGCTTTCTTT.

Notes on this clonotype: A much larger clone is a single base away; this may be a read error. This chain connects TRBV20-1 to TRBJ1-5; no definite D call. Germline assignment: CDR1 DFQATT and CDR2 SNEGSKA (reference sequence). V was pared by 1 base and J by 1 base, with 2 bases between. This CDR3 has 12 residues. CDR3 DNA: TGCAGTGCTAGAGTGAGCAATCAGCCCCAGCATTTT. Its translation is CSARVSNQPQHF.

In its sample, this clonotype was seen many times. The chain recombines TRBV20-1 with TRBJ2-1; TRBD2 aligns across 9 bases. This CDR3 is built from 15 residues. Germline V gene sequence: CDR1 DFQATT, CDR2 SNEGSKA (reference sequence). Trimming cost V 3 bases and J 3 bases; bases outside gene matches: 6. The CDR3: CSASTYSGSYNEQFF. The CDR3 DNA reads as TGCAGTGCTAGCACCTATAGCGGGAGCTACAATGAGCAGTTCTTC.

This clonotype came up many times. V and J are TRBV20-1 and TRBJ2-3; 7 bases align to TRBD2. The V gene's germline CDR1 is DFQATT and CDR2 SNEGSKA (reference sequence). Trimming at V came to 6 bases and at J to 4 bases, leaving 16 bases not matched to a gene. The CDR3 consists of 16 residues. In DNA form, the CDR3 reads TGCAGTGCCTCTACCCCGACTAGCCTAACCCCAGATACGCAGTATTTT. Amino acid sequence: CSASTPTSLTPDTQYF.

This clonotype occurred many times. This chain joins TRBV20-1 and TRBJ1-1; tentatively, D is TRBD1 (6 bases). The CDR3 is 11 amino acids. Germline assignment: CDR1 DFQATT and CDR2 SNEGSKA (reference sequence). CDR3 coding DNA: TGCAGGGCGGGGACACACACTGAAGCTTTCTTT. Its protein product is CRAGTHTEAFF.

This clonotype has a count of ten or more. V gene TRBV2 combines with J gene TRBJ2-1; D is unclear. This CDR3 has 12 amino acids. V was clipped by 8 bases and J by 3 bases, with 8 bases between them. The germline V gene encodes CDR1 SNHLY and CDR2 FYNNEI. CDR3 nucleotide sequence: TGTGCCAGCGGCAGAGACTACAATGAGCAGTTCTTC. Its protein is CASGRDYNEQFF.

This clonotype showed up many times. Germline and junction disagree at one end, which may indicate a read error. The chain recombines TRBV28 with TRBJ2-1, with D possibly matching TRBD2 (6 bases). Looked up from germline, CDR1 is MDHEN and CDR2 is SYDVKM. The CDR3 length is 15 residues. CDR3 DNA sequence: TGTGCCAGCAGTATCGCCGGGACTCCCTCCCATGACCAGTTCTTC. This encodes CASSIAGTPSHDQFF.

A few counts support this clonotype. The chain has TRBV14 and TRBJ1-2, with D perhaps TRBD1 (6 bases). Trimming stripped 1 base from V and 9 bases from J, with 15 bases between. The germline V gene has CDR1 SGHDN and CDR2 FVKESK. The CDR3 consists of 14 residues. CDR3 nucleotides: TGTGCCAGCAGCCAAGTGTCGGGACAAGTAAGCTACACCTTC. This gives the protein CASSQVSGQVSYTF.

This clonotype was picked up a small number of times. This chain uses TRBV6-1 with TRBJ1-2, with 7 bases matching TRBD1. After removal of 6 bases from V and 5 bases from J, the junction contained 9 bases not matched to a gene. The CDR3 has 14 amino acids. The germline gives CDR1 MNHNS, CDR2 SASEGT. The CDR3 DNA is TGTGCCAGCAGGTTTCAGGGGGGAAAGTATGGCTACACCTTC. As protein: CASRFQGGKYGYTF.

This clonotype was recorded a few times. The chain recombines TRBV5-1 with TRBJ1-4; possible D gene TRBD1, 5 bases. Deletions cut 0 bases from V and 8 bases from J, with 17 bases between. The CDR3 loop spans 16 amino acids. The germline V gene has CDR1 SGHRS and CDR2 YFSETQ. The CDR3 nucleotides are TGCGCCAGCAGCTTGGAGGTACAGGCCCTCGGGGAAAAACTGTTTTTT. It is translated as CASSLEVQALGEKLFF.

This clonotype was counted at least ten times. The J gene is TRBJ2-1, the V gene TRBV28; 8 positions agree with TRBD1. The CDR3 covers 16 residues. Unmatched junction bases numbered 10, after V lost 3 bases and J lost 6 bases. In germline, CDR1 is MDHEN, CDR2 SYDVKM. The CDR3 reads CASSFGPGQGVNEQFF. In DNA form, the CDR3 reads TGTGCCAGCAGTTTTGGGCCCGGACAGGGTGTCAATGAGCAGTTCTTC.

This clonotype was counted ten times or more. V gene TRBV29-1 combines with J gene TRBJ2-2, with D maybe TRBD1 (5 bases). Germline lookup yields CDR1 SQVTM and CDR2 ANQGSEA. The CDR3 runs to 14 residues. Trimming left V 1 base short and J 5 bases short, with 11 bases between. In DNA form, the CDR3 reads TGCAGCGTTGAAGGGGCAGGGCCTACCGGGGAGCTGTTTTTT. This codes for CSVEGAGPTGELFF.

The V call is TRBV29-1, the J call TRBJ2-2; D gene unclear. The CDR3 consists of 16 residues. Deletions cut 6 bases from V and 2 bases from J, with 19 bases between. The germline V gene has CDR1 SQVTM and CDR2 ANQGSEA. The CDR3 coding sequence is TGCAGCGTAGCCTCTTGGGCTCCCCCTAACACCGGGGAGCTGTTTTTT. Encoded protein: CSVASWAPPNTGELFF.

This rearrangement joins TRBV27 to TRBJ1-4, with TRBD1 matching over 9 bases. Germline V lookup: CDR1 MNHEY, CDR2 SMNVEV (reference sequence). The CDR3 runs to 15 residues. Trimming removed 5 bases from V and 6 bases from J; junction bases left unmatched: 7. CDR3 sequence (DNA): TGTGCCAGCAGTCGAAGGACAGGGGTGTATGAAAAACTGTTTTTT. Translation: CASSRRTGVYEKLFF. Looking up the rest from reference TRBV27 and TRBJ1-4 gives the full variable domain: EAQVTQNPRYLITVTGKKLTVTCSQNMNHEYMSWYRQDPGLGLRQIYYSMNVEVTDKGDVPEGYKVSRKEKRNFPLILESPSPNQTSLYFCASSRRTGVYEKLFFGSGTQLSVL.

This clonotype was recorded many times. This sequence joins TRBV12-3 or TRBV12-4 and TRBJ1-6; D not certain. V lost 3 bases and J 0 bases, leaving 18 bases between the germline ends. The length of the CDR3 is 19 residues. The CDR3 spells CASSFRGSSESSYNSPLHF. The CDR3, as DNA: TGTGCCAGCAGTTTCCGGGGTAGCAGCGAGAGCTCCTATAATTCACCCCTCCACTTT.